This T cell receptor (beta chain) was sequenced in a study of blood T cells in healthy people across ages (dated by TCRdb to the mid-2010s). With regard to the full study: In model experiments, template switching captured about one uniquely barcoded TCR beta cDNA molecule for every two T cells. To avoid experimental bias, donors of different ages were randomly spread across the sequencing lanes. The study measured age-related changes in TCR beta repertoire diversity using deep sequencing normalized with unique cDNA molecular identifiers. The donors were split into four age groups: young (average 16 years), middle-aged (about 40), aged (about 62) and long-lived (under 85). The study analyzed two additional independent replicas of 1 million unique cDNA reads from the same blood draw for two donors, one aged 18 to 30 and one aged 80 or older.

What the research found in general, with its limitations: There was a strong correlation between observed TCR beta diversity and the percentage of naive T cells measured by flow cytometry. Because profiling used bulk unsorted PBMCs, naive and antigen-experienced compartments could not be compared conclusively. The long-lived group showed more naive CD4+ T cells, fewer expanded clones and increased TCR diversity than the aged group, suggesting age selection. Estimates of total diversity from one million sequenced T cells were regarded as lower bounds and underestimates. Because donor CMV infection status was unknown, age-related changes in expanded clonotypes were potentially confounded. As age increased, observed TCR beta diversity per million T cells dropped in a roughly linear way, and a significant reduction was already evident by age 40.

Donors were under 40 systemically healthy Caucasian individuals from Russia aged roughly 6 to 100 years. Each donor gave ten milliliters of peripheral blood, drawn into EDTA-treated Vacutainer tubes. Ficoll-Paque density-gradient centrifugation was used to isolate PBMCs, with at least 7 million per sample. Trizol reagent was used to extract total RNA from the PBMCs, yielding at least 5.5 micrograms per sample. Naive CD45RAhigh/CD27high T cell percentages were measured by flow cytometry on a PBMC aliquot from every donor. Of note for this clonotype: The specificity of this receptor is unknown. Base qualities are missing; no much larger clone stands one base away.

The CDR1 and CDR2 encoded by the germline V gene are SQVTM and ANQGSEA. V gives up 2 bases and J gives up 7 bases, and the segment between their germline ends measures 13 bases. The CDR3 has 13 amino acids, counting the end cysteine and phenylalanine. CDR3 DNA only is kept here, 39 bases in frame from base 1. The receptor library was made with 5' RACE. A second PCR of roughly 7 to 11 cycles was performed with a sample-barcoded 5' primer and a J-beta primer mix. A template-switch 5' adaptor carrying 12 random nucleotides introduced a unique molecular identifier onto each TCR beta cDNA molecule. At least 2.5 million CDR3-containing paired-end reads were obtained from each sample. First-strand cDNA synthesis was performed from all RNA using the Mint cDNA synthesis kit, with priming by a TRBC-specific oligonucleotide. Following uracil-DNA glycosylase treatment, a first 18-cycle PCR with universal primers M1SS and BC2_uni_R was performed on all cDNA. The published analysis was carried out like this. For normalization, 1 million high-quality reads, each with a distinct molecular identifier, were randomly selected from each sample. Reads sharing molecular identifiers were discarded rather than binned into consensus sequences. MiTCR, set to a Q25 quality threshold and the strictest error-elimination algorithm, was used for CDR3 identification, clonotype clustering and error correction. A nonparametric unseen species model with Euler transformation was used to estimate a lower bound on total TCR beta diversity. Clones were called with MiXCR by TCRdb after fastp trimmed the public reads at Q25, and only in-frame beta chains were retained. Records with the same CDR3 protein are collapsed into one entry carrying the most frequent genes and DNA. What appears here as the V and J calls and clone size reflects TCRdb's work, not the paper's. The sample table shows around 2 million distinct CDR3 sequences, and roughly two fifths are seen once. The ten top clones hold under 30% of the sample.

The sequence links TRBV29-1 to TRBJ2-3; the D gene lacks a confident call. The sequenced sample was blood. The receptor was isolated from a human donor in good health. The CDR3 reads CSVEFEVGYTQYF. The DNA sequence is as follows: TGCAGCGTTGAATTCGAGGTTGGGTATACGCAGTATTTT.